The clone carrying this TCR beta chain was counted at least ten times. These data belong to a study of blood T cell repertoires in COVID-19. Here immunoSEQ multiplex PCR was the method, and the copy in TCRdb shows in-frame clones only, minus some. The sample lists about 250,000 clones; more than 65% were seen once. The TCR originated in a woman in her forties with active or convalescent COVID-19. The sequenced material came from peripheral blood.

This CDR3 is CASSYGQGPSYEQYV. In DNA, the CDR3 is TGTGCCAGCAGCTACGGACAGGGGCCATCCTACGAGCAGTACGTC. The chain links TRBV7-8 to TRBJ2-7; 9 positions match TRBD1. Germline-derived CDR1 and CDR2 are SGHVS and FQNEAQ. With 4 bases clipped from V and 1 base from J, the junction kept 5 bases outside the gene matches. This CDR3 is 15 amino acids long.